This TCR beta chain was observed in a study of vaccination effects on CD4 cells after COVID-19. About this clone: Its antigen is as yet unknown.

The CDR3 spans 18 residues. The junction had 7 bases not matched to a gene; V was cut back by 0 bases and J by 3 bases. The ViraFEST assay expanded antigen-specific CD4+ T cells with viral peptide pools before sequencing. Culturing for about 9 days preceded CD4+ T cell isolation. Two-dose vaccination with either BNT162b2 or mRNA-1273 was given to the participants. Negative nucleocapsid antibody tests before and after vaccination confirmed no previous SARS-CoV-2 infection. It was on days 3 and 7 that half the medium was replaced with IL-2 medium. Measured with immunoSEQ multiplex PCR; TCRdb has only the in-frame clones, and not every one. The sample includes 35,000 to 45,000 clones, approximately 82% of them seen just once.

This rearrangement joins TRBV5-3 to TRBJ1-4, with 11 bases matching TRBD1. TRBV5-3 has ORF status, its function being uncertain. The specimen was CD4+ T cells from PBMCs cultured with HCoV-NL63 spike peptides, collected after COVID-19 vaccination. The receptor's source is a human donor who received a COVID-19 vaccine. Some clones in this sample may be carry-over from other donors' samples. CDR3 residues: CARSLGGQGDLSNEKLFF. As DNA, the CDR3 is TGTGCCAGAAGCTTGGGGGGACAGGGGGATCTGTCTAATGAAAAACTGTTTTTT.